The 20 T cell receptor beta chains below were found in one sample sequenced in a study of cytomegalovirus exposure and HLA in healthy donors. Researchers ran the PCR with 60 Vbeta and 13 Jbeta primers. TCRdb's copy holds only in-frame clones and misses some; the assay was immunoSEQ multiplex PCR. Among 200,000 to 250,000 clones listed, almost 85% were seen once. Sample: PBMCs. These receptors originate from a woman in her thirties or forties in good health and CMV-seronegative.

V and J are TRBV10-3 and TRBJ1-6; 9 positions match TRBD1. The J segment lost 8 bases and the V segment lost 6 bases, leaving 8 bases of the junction unmatched. The CDR3 spans 15 residues. CDR1 is ENHRY and CDR2 is SYGVKD in the germline V gene. The CDR3 nucleotides are TGTGCCATCAGCGAACCGGGACAGGGATATTCACCCCTCCACTTT. This gives the protein CAISEPGQGYSPLHF.

The chain employs TRBV30 and TRBJ2-5; the D gene is possibly TRBD2 (7 bases). V lost 0 bases and J lost 5, with 10 bases in between. Germline V gives CDR1 GTSNPN, CDR2 SVGIG (reference sequence). The CDR3 is made up of 13 amino acids. This CDR3 reads CAWSVRGAETQYF. The CDR3 DNA sequence: TGTGCCTGGAGTGTACGGGGGGCCGAGACCCAGTACTTC.

V gene TRBV5-1 combines with J gene TRBJ2-7; 9 bases line up with TRBD1. The ends lost 0 bases at V and 4 bases at J; junction bases unmatched: 5. The CDR3 runs 15 residues. Looked up from germline, CDR1 is SGHRS and CDR2 is YFSETQ. CDR3 nucleotides: TGCGCCAGCAGCTTGGATTCACAGGGGGCGTACGAGCAGTACTTC. As protein: CASSLDSQGAYEQYF.

The chain has TRBV5-1 and TRBJ1-1; the D gene is possibly TRBD1 (5 bases). CDR3 length: 15 amino acids. The germline gives CDR1 SGHRS, CDR2 YFSETQ. With 2 bases removed from V and 2 bases from J, the gap between germline ends came to 13 bases. The CDR3 nucleotides read TGCGCCAGCAGCTTCCCAACGGGGGTCAACACTGAAGCTTTCTTT. The encoded protein is CASSFPTGVNTEAFF.

This chain joins TRBV29-1 and TRBJ1-1; the match to TRBD1 covers 11 bases. This CDR3 is built from 13 residues. J was trimmed by 6 bases and V by 6 bases; bases with no gene match: 6. CDR1 and CDR2 (germline): SQVTM, ANQGSEA. CDR3 protein: CSVLGQGASEAFF. The DNA for the CDR3 is TGCAGCGTCCTAGGACAGGGGGCCTCTGAAGCTTTCTTT.

The chain employs TRBV6-6 and TRBJ2-2; possibly TRBD1 for D (5 bases). CDR3 length: 12 amino acids. Trimming cost V 6 bases and J 9 bases, with 11 bases left between them. Germline V gene lookup returns CDR1 MNHNY and CDR2 SVGAGI (reference sequence). In DNA, the CDR3 is TGTGCCAGCAGCCCCCCAGGGAGGGAGCTGTTTTTT. As protein: CASSPPGRELFF.

The chain combines TRBV6-1 with TRBJ2-7, with D possibly TRBD1 on 5 matching bases. V was shortened by 3 bases and J by 0 bases, with 12 bases between the two germline ends. CDR3 length: 15 amino acids. Germline assignment: CDR1 MNHNS and CDR2 SASEGT. Written as DNA, the CDR3 is TGTGCCAGCAGTGACCCGTGGACAATCTCCTACGAGCAGTACTTC. Translated: CASSDPWTISYEQYF.

This chain connects TRBV9 to TRBJ2-1, with 9 bases lining up with TRBD2. The CDR3 is 14 amino acids. J gave up 9 bases and V 0 bases, and 4 bases lay outside the gene matches. Per the germline V gene, CDR1 is SGDLS and CDR2 is YYNGEE. Here the CDR3 DNA reads TGTGCCAGCAGCGTAGGTAGCGGGGGCAGTGAGCAGTTCTTC. Its translation is CASSVGSGGSEQFF. Full variable domain (outside the CDR3, taken from reference TRBV9 and TRBJ2-1): DSGVTQTPKHLITATGQRVTLRCSPRSGDLSVYWYQQSLDQGLQFLIQYYNGEERAKGNILERFSAQQFPDLHSELNLSSLELGDSALYFCASSVGSGGSEQFFGPGTRLTVL.

The chain combines TRBV28 with TRBJ2-7; TRBD1 matches 7 bases. The V segment lost 5 bases and the J segment 7 bases; nucleotides outside the gene matches: 8. The length of the CDR3 is 13 residues. Germline values: CDR1 MDHEN, CDR2 SYDVKM. In nucleotides, the CDR3 is TGTGCCAGCAGTCCTACAGGGGTCGGAGAGCAGTACTTC. Amino acid sequence: CASSPTGVGEQYF.

The rearrangement joins TRBV29-1 to TRBJ1-5, with 8 bases that match TRBD1. The CDR3 loop spans 13 amino acids. The junction had 4 bases not matched to a gene; V was cut back by 4 bases and J by 5 bases. The germline V gene encodes CDR1 SQVTM and CDR2 ANQGSEA. CDR3 in amino acids: CSVAGGGDQPQHF. In DNA form, the CDR3 reads TGCAGCGTTGCAGGGGGCGGCGATCAGCCCCAGCATTTT. Full variable domain (outside the CDR3, taken from reference TRBV29-1 and TRBJ1-5): SAVISQKPSRDICQRGTSLTIQCQVDSQVTMMFWYRQQPGQSLTLIATANQGSEATYESGFVIDKFPISRPNLTFSTLTVSNMSPEDSSIYLCSVAGGGDQPQHFGDGTRLSIL.

This clone was seen only once. The chain links TRBV6-6 to TRBJ1-2; maybe TRBD1 (6 bases). Trimming pared 2 bases from V and 0 bases from J, leaving 10 bases between. Germline lookup yields CDR1 MNHNY and CDR2 SVGAGI (reference sequence). The CDR3 has 15 amino acids. The CDR3: CASSYGGGANYGYTF. The CDR3 nucleotides are TGTGCCAGCAGTTACGGCGGGGGCGCTAACTATGGCTACACCTTC.

This clone has a handful of counts. This chain connects TRBV4-2 to TRBJ1-1; 9 bases are shared with TRBD1. Germline CDR1 is LGHNA and CDR2 is YNFKEQ. The CDR3 is made up of 17 amino acids. V shed 0 bases and J 1 base; nucleotides not matched to a gene: 6. CDR3 sequence: CASSQEGTGRGNTEAFF. The CDR3 nucleotides are TGTGCCAGCAGCCAAGAAGGGACAGGGAGAGGGAACACTGAAGCTTTCTTT.

The chain recombines TRBV10-3 with TRBJ1-1; 8 bases align to TRBD1. The CDR3 sequence is 16 residues long. Germline V CDR1 and CDR2: ENHRY, SYGVKD. After removal of 4 bases from V and 0 bases from J, the junction contained 7 bases not matched to a gene. In nucleotides, the CDR3 is TGTGCCATCAGTGCAACAGGGGGAGGGATGAACACTGAAGCTTTCTTT. Its protein is CAISATGGGMNTEAFF.

In DNA form, the CDR3 reads TGTGCCAGTAGTATCCGGCGGCCGGGGATAGGATCTGGCTACACCTTC. Translating gives CASSIRRPGIGSGYTF. The chain carries TRBV19 and TRBJ1-2; D not resolved. The germline V gene encodes CDR1 LNHDA and CDR2 SQIVND (reference sequence). Trimming took off 3 bases at V and 7 bases at J, with 21 bases between the two ends. This CDR3 is built from 16 residues.

This chain joins TRBV4-3 and TRBJ1-3; the D is unclear. Looked up from germline, CDR1 is LGHNA and CDR2 is YSLEER. The ends were cut back, 2 bases at V and 0 bases at J, with 8 bases in the middle. CDR3 size: 15 residues. The CDR3 nucleotides read TGCGCCAGCAGCCAACGACTGGACTCTGGAAACACCATATATTTT. This translates into CASSQRLDSGNTIYF.

The rearrangement uses TRBV7-2 and TRBJ2-5, with D perhaps matching TRBD1 (6 bases). The V end was cut by 3 bases, the J end by 2 bases, with 10 bases between. The CDR3 has 14 amino acids. The germline CDR1 and CDR2 sequences are SGHTA and FQGNSA. Here the CDR3 reads CASSFAQGQETQYF. CDR3 in DNA: TGTGCCAGCAGCTTCGCGCAGGGGCAAGAGACCCAGTACTTC.

The rearrangement uses TRBV28 and TRBJ2-3, with D possibly matching TRBD1 (6 bases). Trimming took off 4 bases at V and 1 base at J, with 12 bases between the two ends. Germline CDR1 MDHEN, CDR2 SYDVKM. The CDR3 has 15 amino acids. CDR3 amino acids: CASSSNRARTDTQYF. CDR3 nucleotide sequence: TGTGCCAGCAGTTCCAACAGGGCCCGCACAGATACGCAGTATTTT.

Notes on this clone: The junction differs from germline at one of its ends, possibly a read error. This specimen includes other DNA sequences encoding the same CDR3. The genes are TRBV2 and TRBJ1-5, with D possibly TRBD1 on 5 matching bases. Germline CDR1 and CDR2: SNHLY and FYNNEI. This CDR3 comprises 14 residues. The DNA for the CDR3 is TGCGCCAGCAGTGACCGCAGGGGCAATCAGCCCCAGCATTTT. It encodes CASSDRRGNQPQHF.

The chain carries TRBV7-9 and TRBJ1-2; perhaps TRBD1 as D (6 bases). CDR3 length equals 16 residues. The germline gives CDR1 SEHNR, CDR2 FQNEAQ (reference sequence). V lost 4 bases, J lost 2 bases, and 17 bases lay in between. The CDR3 reads CASSSNLGTRNYGYTF. DNA of the CDR3: TGTGCCAGCAGCTCAAACCTCGGGACACGGAACTATGGCTACACCTTC.

Worth noting for this clone: The identical CDR3 is also encoded by other nucleotide sequences in the sample. The V and J genes are TRBV30 and TRBJ1-2; D is possibly TRBD1 (5 bases). Trimming cost V 0 bases and J 7 bases, with 12 bases left between them. The CDR3 runs to 13 residues. Germline V gene sequence: CDR1 GTSNPN, CDR2 SVGIG (reference sequence). CDR3 loop: CAWSVRGGLGYTF. CDR3 in DNA: TGTGCCTGGAGTGTACGGGGGGGTCTTGGCTACACCTTC.